These 23 T cell receptor beta chains share one sample of origin, sequenced in a study of shared clonotypes between healthy human individuals. Assay: immunoSEQ multiplex PCR; the TCRdb copy retains only in-frame clones and omits some. Among roughly 760,000 clones listed, about 74% were seen once. The specimen sequenced was memory CD4+ T cells sorted from blood. Subset of the sample: CD45RA-negative fraction. The origin of the receptors is a woman aged 25 to 39 in good health.

As concerns this clone: Within the sample, other DNA sequences also encode this same CDR3. The CDR3 bases are TGCAGCGTTAATGGGGTGGTGGGGGGGCGTGATACGCAGTATTTT. It is translated as CSVNGVVGGRDTQYF. The V and J genes are TRBV29-1 and TRBJ2-3; weak D call: TRBD2 (7 bases). The CDR3 has 15 amino acids. V lost 5 bases, J lost 6 bases, and 21 bases lay in between. The germline CDR1 and CDR2 sequences are SQVTM and ANQGSEA.

V usage is TRBV11-2 and J usage is TRBJ2-7; maybe TRBD1 (5 bases). V shed 1 base and J shed 2 bases, with 12 bases lying between them. The CDR3 spans 15 residues. CDR1 is SGHAT, CDR2 FQNNGV, per germline. DNA of the CDR3: TGTGCCAGCAGCTTAGTCGCAGGGCTCCCCTACGAGCAGTACTTC. Protein product: CASSLVAGLPYEQYF.

A single count supports this clone. CDR3 protein: CASSQGRTLGPGETQYF. The CDR3 nucleotides read TGCGCCAGCAGCCAAGGGCGTACACTAGGACCGGGAGAGACCCAGTACTTC. The J gene is TRBJ2-5, the V gene TRBV4-1, with D possibly being TRBD2 (5 bases). CDR3 length equals 17 residues. V lost 1 base, J lost 4 bases, and 19 bases lay in between. From germline, CDR1 is MGHRA and CDR2 YSYEKL.

CDR3 coding DNA: TGTGCCAGCGGGTTCGGGGGGGGGAATGAGCAGTTCTTC. It is translated as CASGFGGGNEQFF. The chain employs TRBV6-5 and TRBJ2-1, with 8 bases fitting TRBD2. The germline V gene encodes CDR1 MNHEY and CDR2 SVGAGI. The CDR3 sequence is 13 residues long. Trimming at V came to 8 bases and at J to 7 bases, leaving 7 bases not matched to a gene.

This clone showed up just a few times. The rearrangement uses TRBV19 and TRBJ2-5, with 9 bases matching TRBD2. Gene TRBJ2-7 matches the end of the DNA better, so the J call may be wrong. Germline assignment: CDR1 LNHDA and CDR2 SQIVND (reference sequence). This CDR3 spans 12 amino acids. In DNA form, the CDR3 reads TGTGCCAGTAGTCTGACTAGCGGCGAGCAGTACTTC. It encodes CASSLTSGEQYF.

A word on this clone: The sample holds other DNA sequences that translate to the same CDR3. V is TRBV5-1 and J is TRBJ1-1; TRBD1 matches at 10 bases. V was pared by 0 bases and J by 7 bases, with 3 bases of the junction left unmatched. The CDR3 totals 14 residues. Germline CDR1 reads SGHRS; CDR2 reads YFSETQ. In DNA form, the CDR3 reads TGCGCCAGCAGCTTGGGGACAGGGGGTCTTGAAGCTTTCTTT. This gives the protein CASSLGTGGLEAFF.

J is TRBJ2-1 and V is TRBV19; TRBD2 matches 8 bases. Unmatched junction bases numbered 12, after V lost 7 bases and J lost 4 bases. Germline lookup yields CDR1 LNHDA and CDR2 SQIVND (reference sequence). The CDR3 extends over 16 amino acids. The CDR3 here is CASNPPGASGYNEQFF. The CDR3 DNA reads as TGTGCCAGTAACCCGCCGGGAGCTAGCGGGTACAATGAGCAGTTCTTC.

V and J are TRBV27 and TRBJ2-1, with 7 bases lining up with TRBD1. Trimming took 2 bases from V and 0 from J; bases not matched to a gene: 4. The CDR3 totals 16 residues. Germline V lookup: CDR1 MNHEY, CDR2 SMNVEV (reference sequence). CDR3 residues: CASSLLRDSSYNEQFF. CDR3 nucleotides: TGTGCCAGCAGTTTACTTCGGGACAGCTCCTACAATGAGCAGTTCTTC.

J is TRBJ2-7 and V is TRBV28; D perhaps matches TRBD1 (5 bases). The ends were cut back, 3 bases at V and 2 bases at J, with 14 bases in the middle. The CDR3 sequence is 15 residues long. Germline V lookup: CDR1 MDHEN, CDR2 SYDVKM. The CDR3 bases are TGTGCCAGCAGTTTTGAGGTTCAGGGTCCCTACGAGCAGTACTTC. It specifies CASSFEVQGPYEQYF.

This clone has more than one count but fewer than ten. This rearrangement joins TRBV4-2 to TRBJ2-1; 7 bases line up with TRBD1. Germline CDR1 LGHNA, CDR2 YNFKEQ. The V and J ends lost 0 bases and 3 bases, in that order; junction bases with no gene match: 11. The length of the CDR3 is 18 residues. CDR3 residues: CASSQDLSGTAYYNEQFF. CDR3 DNA sequence: TGTGCCAGCAGCCAAGATCTTTCAGGGACAGCCTACTACAATGAGCAGTTCTTC.

In regard to this clone: Within the sample, other DNA sequences also encode this same CDR3. The V gene is TRBV29-1, the J gene TRBJ2-5, with D possibly being TRBD2 (5 bases). Between the trimmed V and J ends, which lost 4 bases and 2 bases, there was a span of 11 bases. There are 13 residues in the CDR3. The germline CDR1 and CDR2 sequences are SQVTM and ANQGSEA. The CDR3 DNA is TGCAGCGTTGCGTCCAGCGGACAAGAGACCCAGTACTTC. Residues: CSVASSGQETQYF.

V gene TRBV5-1 combines with J gene TRBJ1-1; tentative D call: TRBD1 (6 bases). The germline V gene encodes CDR1 SGHRS and CDR2 YFSETQ. V was shortened by 4 bases and J by 0 bases, with 13 bases between the two germline ends. The length of the CDR3 is 15 residues. The CDR3 bases are TGCGCCAGCAGCCCCGCGGGACACCTGAACACTGAAGCTTTCTTT. Protein product: CASSPAGHLNTEAFF.

V gene TRBV19 combines with J gene TRBJ1-1; TRBD1 matches at 9 bases. J gave up 3 bases and V 8 bases, and 1 base lay outside the gene matches. The CDR3 has 12 amino acids. CDR1 and CDR2 (germline): LNHDA, SQIVND (reference sequence). The CDR3 region is CASRQGDTEAFF. The CDR3 bases are TGTGCCAGTCGACAGGGGGACACTGAAGCTTTCTTT. Filled out from reference TRBV19 and TRBJ1-1, the complete variable domain reads DGGITQSPKYLFRKEGQNVTLSCEQNLNHDAMYWYRQDPGQGLRLIYYSQIVNDFQKGDIAEGYSVSREKKESFPLTVTSAQKNPTAFYLCASRQGDTEAFFGQGTRLTVV.

This clone was seen a few times. The chain joins TRBV5-1 to TRBJ2-2, with no clear D. The CDR3 has 14 amino acids. V gave up 0 bases and J gave up 4 bases, with 7 bases separating them. CDR1 is SGHRS, CDR2 YFSETQ, per germline. CDR3 sequence (DNA): TGCGCCAGCAGCTTGGGGGCCCCCACCGGGGAGCTGTTTTTT. Translation gives CASSLGAPTGELFF.

The V and J genes are TRBV7-9 and TRBJ2-2, with TRBD2 matching over 9 bases. Germline assignment: CDR1 SEHNR and CDR2 FQNEAQ (reference sequence). This CDR3 comprises 15 residues. The V and J ends lost 4 bases and 2 bases, in that order; junction bases with no gene match: 2. DNA of the CDR3: TGTGCCAGCAGCTCTAGCGGGACTAACACCGGGGAGCTGTTTTTT. The encoded protein is CASSSSGTNTGELFF.

The J gene is TRBJ1-3, the V gene TRBV30; maybe TRBD1 (6 bases). This CDR3 has 15 amino acids. Per the germline V gene, CDR1 is GTSNPN and CDR2 is SVGIG (reference sequence). Trimming took 0 bases from V and 3 from J, leaving 12 bases between them. The CDR3 nucleotides are TGTGCCTGGAGTGTAATGGGGGCGTATGGAAACACCATATATTTT. Protein sequence: CAWSVMGAYGNTIYF.

The chain has TRBV19 and TRBJ1-2, with D uncertain. In germline, CDR1 is LNHDA, CDR2 SQIVND (reference sequence). This CDR3 is built from 15 residues. V was pared by 8 bases and J by 4 bases, with 20 bases between. CDR3 protein: CASVERGPGPYGYTF. The CDR3 nucleotides are TGTGCCAGTGTCGAGCGGGGTCCGGGTCCCTATGGCTACACCTTC.

A single count supports this clone. V usage is TRBV7-8 and J usage is TRBJ2-2; D assignment may be TRBD1 or TRBD2 (5 bases each). The germline V and J ends were trimmed by 5 bases and 0 bases, with 10 bases remaining between them. CDR3 length: 15 residues. Germline values: CDR1 SGHVS, CDR2 FQNEAQ. The DNA for the CDR3 is TGTGCCAGCAGCCTCGGGACGGCGAACACCGGGGAGCTGTTTTTT. The encoded protein is CASSLGTANTGELFF.

The gene calls are TRBV7-7 and TRBJ2-7; a weak D match, TRBD2 (6 bases). The CDR3 is 13 amino acids. Germline V gene lookup returns CDR1 SSHAT and CDR2 FNYEAQ (reference sequence). V was pared by 5 bases and J by 6 bases, with 14 bases between. The CDR3 DNA sequence: TGTGCCAGCAGCCGACTCCAGGGAGGCGAGCAGTACTTC. Its protein is CASSRLQGGEQYF. Looking up the rest from reference TRBV7-7 and TRBJ2-7 gives the full variable domain: GAGVSQSPRYKVTKRGQDVTLRCDPISSHATLYWYQQALGQGPEFLTYFNYEAQPDKSGLPSDRFSAERPEGSISTLTIQRTEQRDSAMYRCASSRLQGGEQYFGPGTRLTVT.

The V gene is TRBV29-1, the J gene TRBJ2-3; 12 bases agree with TRBD2. CDR1 and CDR2 (germline): SQVTM, ANQGSEA. This CDR3 is 15 amino acids long. Germline trimming cut 6 bases from V and 5 bases from J; bases unmatched to any gene: 9. The CDR3 here is CSVHTTSGRRDTQYF. The CDR3 coding sequence is TGCAGCGTCCACACGACTAGCGGGAGAAGAGATACGCAGTATTTT.

This clone appeared once. The rearrangement joins TRBV21-1 to TRBJ2-7; the listed D gene, TRBD2, was not tested against the DNA. TRBV21-1 is a documented pseudogene. The CDR3 totals 14 residues. The CDR3 loop reads CAGPPAGGFNEQYF. As DNA, the CDR3 is TGTGCCGGACCCCCAGCGGGAGGTTTCAACGAGCAGTACTTC.

The chain recombines TRBV7-6 with TRBJ2-7, with TRBD1 identical over 7 bases. Trimming cost V 5 bases and J 1 base; bases outside gene matches: 8. Germline CDR1 is SGHVS and CDR2 is FNYEAQ. The CDR3 runs to 15 residues. CDR3 region: CASSLQGTKSYEQYF. The CDR3 DNA reads TGTGCCAGCAGCCTACAGGGGACCAAATCCTACGAGCAGTACTTC.

This clone was seen only a few times. The chain links TRBV6-1 to TRBJ2-3, with a weak D call TRBD2 (6 bases). Between the trimmed V and J ends, which lost 0 bases and 6 bases, there was a span of 13 bases. The CDR3 is made up of 15 amino acids. The germline CDR1 and CDR2 sequences are MNHNS and SASEGT. This CDR3 reads CASSEAGDWMDTQYF. The DNA of the CDR3 is TGTGCCAGCAGTGAAGCAGGGGACTGGATGGATACGCAGTATTTT.